The present T cell receptor beta chain was sequenced within a study of blood T cell repertoires in COVID-19. Per the germline V gene, CDR1 is KGHSH and CDR2 is LQKENI. V was clipped by 0 bases and J by 5 bases, with 22 bases between them. The length of the CDR3 is 18 residues. TCRdb keeps only in-frame clones here, not all; method: immunoSEQ multiplex PCR. This repertoire shows about 200,000 clones, roughly 86% found once; its top ten account for 4.5% to 6.5%. Participants had their cohort set by participant-reported clinical history. The V and J genes are TRBV18 and TRBJ2-5; D might be TRBD2 (6 bases). The sequence derives from a man aged 35 to 55 with acute COVID-19. The specimen was PBMCs or T cells enriched from blood (not recorded which). The DNA of the CDR3 is TGTGCCAGCTCACCACCAAGGTCAGGGACTCCCGAGGGGGAGACCCAGTACTTC. It codes for CASSPPRSGTPEGETQYF.